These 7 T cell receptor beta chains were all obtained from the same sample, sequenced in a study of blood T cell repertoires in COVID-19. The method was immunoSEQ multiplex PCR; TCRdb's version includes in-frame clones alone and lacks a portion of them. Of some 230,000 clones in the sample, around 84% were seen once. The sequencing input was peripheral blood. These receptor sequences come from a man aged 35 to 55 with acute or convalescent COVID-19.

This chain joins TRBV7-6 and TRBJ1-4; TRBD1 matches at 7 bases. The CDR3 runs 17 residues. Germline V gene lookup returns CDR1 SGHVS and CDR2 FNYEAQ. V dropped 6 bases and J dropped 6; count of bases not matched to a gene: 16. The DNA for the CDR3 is TGTGCCAGCAGGCCGACAGGGTTCGGATTTAGTGATGAAAAACTGTTTTTT. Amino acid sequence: CASRPTGFGFSDEKLFF.

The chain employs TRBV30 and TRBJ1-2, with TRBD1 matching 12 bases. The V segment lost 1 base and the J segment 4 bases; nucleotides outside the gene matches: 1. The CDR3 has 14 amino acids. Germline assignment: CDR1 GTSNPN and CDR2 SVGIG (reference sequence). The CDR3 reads CAWSAGQGAYGYTF. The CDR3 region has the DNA TGTGCCTGGAGTGCGGGACAGGGGGCCTATGGCTACACCTTC.

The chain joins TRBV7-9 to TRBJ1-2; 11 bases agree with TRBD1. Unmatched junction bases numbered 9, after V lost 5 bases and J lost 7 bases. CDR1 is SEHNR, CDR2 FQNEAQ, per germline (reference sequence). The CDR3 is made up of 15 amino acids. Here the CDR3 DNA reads TGTGCCAGCAGCCCGAATGGACAGGGGGCAACTGGCTACACCTTC. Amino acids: CASSPNGQGATGYTF.

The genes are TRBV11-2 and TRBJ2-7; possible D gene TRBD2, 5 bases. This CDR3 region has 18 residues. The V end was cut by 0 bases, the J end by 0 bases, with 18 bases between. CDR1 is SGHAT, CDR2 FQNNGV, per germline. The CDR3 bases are TGTGCCAGCAGCTTAGATAGCCGGCGAACGAGGGACTCCTACGAGCAGTACTTC. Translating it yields CASSLDSRRTRDSYEQYF.

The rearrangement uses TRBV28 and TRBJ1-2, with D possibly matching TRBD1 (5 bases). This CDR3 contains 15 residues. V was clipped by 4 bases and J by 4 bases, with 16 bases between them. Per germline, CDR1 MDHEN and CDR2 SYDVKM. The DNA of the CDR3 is TGTGCCAGCAGTTCGGCCGGGGGTGCGAGCTATGGCTACACCTTC. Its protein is CASSSAGGASYGYTF.

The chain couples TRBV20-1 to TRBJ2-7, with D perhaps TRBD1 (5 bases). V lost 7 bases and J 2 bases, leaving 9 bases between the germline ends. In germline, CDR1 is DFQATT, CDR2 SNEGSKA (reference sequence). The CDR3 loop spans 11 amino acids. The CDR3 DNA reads TGCAGTGTAGCAGGGACCTACGAGCAGTACTTC. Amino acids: CSVAGTYEQYF.

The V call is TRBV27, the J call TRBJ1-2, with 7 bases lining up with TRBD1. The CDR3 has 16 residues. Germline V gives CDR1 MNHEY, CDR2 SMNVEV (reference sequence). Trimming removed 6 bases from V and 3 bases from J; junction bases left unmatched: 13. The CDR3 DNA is TGTGCCAGCAGCCCATTACTAACAGGGGATCACTATGGCTACACCTTC. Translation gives CASSPLLTGDHYGYTF.